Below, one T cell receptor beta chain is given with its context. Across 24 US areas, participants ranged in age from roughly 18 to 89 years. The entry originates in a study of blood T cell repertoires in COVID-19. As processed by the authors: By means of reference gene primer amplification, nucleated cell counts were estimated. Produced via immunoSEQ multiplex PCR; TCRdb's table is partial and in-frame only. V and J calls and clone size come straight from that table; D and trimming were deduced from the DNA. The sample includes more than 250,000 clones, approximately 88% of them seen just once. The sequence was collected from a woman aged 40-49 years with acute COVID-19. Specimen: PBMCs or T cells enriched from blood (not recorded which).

CDR3: CASSQAPGLLNSPLHF. The CDR3 DNA follows: TGCGCCAGCAGCCAGGCCCCGGGGTTGTTGAATTCACCCCTCCACTTT. The chain couples TRBV4-1 to TRBJ1-6; D gene uncertain. The germline V and J ends were trimmed by 3 bases and 7 bases, with 16 bases remaining between them. Germline assignment: CDR1 MGHRA and CDR2 YSYEKL. This CDR3 has 16 residues.